This T cell receptor beta chain emerged from a study of cytotoxic CD8 clonotypes in ibrutinib-treated CLL (TCRdb year 2021). In the study overall: The cohort was composed of ten to eleven relapsed/refractory and about 15 treatment-naive patients; IGHV unmutated status was identified in fewer than 18 patients. Partial responses were observed in about 25 patients and complete responses in 2; after a median follow-up of around 68 months, remission was maintained in around 14 patients and progression was observed in some twelve. Samples at response were collected after a median of roughly twelve months of treatment, with a range of about 6 to 40 months. On average, each sample had approximately 260,000 productive templates and approximately 89,000 productive rearrangements. Of the roughly 79 people in the trial, approximately 26 had longitudinal samples available. Cryopreserved peripheral blood mononuclear cells were obtained prior to treatment, at the time of response, and at either disease progression or sustained remission. Patients were still on ibrutinib when every remission and progressive disease sample was collected.

The label giving this sample's time point can be read as: 12 months on ibrutinib. For TCR beta library preparation, roughly 2 micrograms of genomic DNA were extracted from the cryopreserved PBMCs. Longitudinal blood samples from CLL patients receiving ibrutinib monotherapy were subjected to high-throughput TCR beta sequencing. The patients took part in an open-label, single-center phase 2 trial of ibrutinib monotherapy. As concerns this clone: The clone's antigen remains unknown. One base away there is no much larger clone; base qualities are not given.

What the research found in general, with its limitations: Clonality rose at ibrutinib response, remained stable during sustained remission, and dropped back toward baseline at progression. Sampling times were not matched between sustained-remission and progressing patients, and lymph node repertoires were not studied. Baseline clonality exceeded that of age-matched healthy donors and correlated strongly with circulating CD8+ T-cell counts. Public clonotypes were rare and either shrank or stayed stable during treatment, and the rise in clonality at ibrutinib response reflected expansion of private clonotypes.

Each clonotype received, on average, approximately 9.9x coverage in deep resolution sequencing performed on a MiSeq, where the target depth lay between 1 in 1 million and 1 in 200,000 T cells. The immunoSEQ hsTCRB Kit was used to generate the TCR beta libraries. Turning to the authors' computational methods: The data were analyzed with ImmunoSEQ Analyzer and ImmunoSEQ Data Assistant, and V, D and J gene assignments followed IMGT definitions. Clonality, with values ranging from 0 to 1, was calculated as one minus the normalized Shannon entropy of productive rearrangement frequencies. Public clonotype analysis was restricted to overrepresented clonotypes comprising at least 0.05% of each patient's repertoire. Thirteen age-matched healthy donor repertoires from immuneACCESS were used as controls for clonality. Held by TCRdb, this immuneACCESS table contains in-frame sequences only and omits some clones. Under half of the omission traces to an unresolved V gene where checked; the cause of the rest is unknown. That table furnishes V, J and clone size, whereas the DNA furnished D and trimming. The sample includes some 150,000 clones, with approximately 80% observed a single time. The top ten hold about 29% of the sample.

Reading from cysteine to phenylalanine, the CDR3 counts 14 amino acids. Only the CDR3 region is kept as DNA, spanning 42 bases read in frame from base 1. For CDR1 and CDR2, the germline V gene lists SGHAT and FQNNGV. V lost 0 bases and J lost 3 bases; the stretch between them is 9 bases long. The chain joins TRBV11-2 to TRBJ2-7; the D call could be TRBD1 or TRBD2, with each sharing 6 bases. The origin of this receptor is a human donor with chronic lymphocytic leukemia. The sequenced sample was PBMCs, obtained after 12 months of ibrutinib treatment. The CDR3 sequence is CASSLEGGYYEQYF. The nucleotides read TGTGCCAGCAGCTTAGAAGGGGGGTACTACGAGCAGTACTTC.